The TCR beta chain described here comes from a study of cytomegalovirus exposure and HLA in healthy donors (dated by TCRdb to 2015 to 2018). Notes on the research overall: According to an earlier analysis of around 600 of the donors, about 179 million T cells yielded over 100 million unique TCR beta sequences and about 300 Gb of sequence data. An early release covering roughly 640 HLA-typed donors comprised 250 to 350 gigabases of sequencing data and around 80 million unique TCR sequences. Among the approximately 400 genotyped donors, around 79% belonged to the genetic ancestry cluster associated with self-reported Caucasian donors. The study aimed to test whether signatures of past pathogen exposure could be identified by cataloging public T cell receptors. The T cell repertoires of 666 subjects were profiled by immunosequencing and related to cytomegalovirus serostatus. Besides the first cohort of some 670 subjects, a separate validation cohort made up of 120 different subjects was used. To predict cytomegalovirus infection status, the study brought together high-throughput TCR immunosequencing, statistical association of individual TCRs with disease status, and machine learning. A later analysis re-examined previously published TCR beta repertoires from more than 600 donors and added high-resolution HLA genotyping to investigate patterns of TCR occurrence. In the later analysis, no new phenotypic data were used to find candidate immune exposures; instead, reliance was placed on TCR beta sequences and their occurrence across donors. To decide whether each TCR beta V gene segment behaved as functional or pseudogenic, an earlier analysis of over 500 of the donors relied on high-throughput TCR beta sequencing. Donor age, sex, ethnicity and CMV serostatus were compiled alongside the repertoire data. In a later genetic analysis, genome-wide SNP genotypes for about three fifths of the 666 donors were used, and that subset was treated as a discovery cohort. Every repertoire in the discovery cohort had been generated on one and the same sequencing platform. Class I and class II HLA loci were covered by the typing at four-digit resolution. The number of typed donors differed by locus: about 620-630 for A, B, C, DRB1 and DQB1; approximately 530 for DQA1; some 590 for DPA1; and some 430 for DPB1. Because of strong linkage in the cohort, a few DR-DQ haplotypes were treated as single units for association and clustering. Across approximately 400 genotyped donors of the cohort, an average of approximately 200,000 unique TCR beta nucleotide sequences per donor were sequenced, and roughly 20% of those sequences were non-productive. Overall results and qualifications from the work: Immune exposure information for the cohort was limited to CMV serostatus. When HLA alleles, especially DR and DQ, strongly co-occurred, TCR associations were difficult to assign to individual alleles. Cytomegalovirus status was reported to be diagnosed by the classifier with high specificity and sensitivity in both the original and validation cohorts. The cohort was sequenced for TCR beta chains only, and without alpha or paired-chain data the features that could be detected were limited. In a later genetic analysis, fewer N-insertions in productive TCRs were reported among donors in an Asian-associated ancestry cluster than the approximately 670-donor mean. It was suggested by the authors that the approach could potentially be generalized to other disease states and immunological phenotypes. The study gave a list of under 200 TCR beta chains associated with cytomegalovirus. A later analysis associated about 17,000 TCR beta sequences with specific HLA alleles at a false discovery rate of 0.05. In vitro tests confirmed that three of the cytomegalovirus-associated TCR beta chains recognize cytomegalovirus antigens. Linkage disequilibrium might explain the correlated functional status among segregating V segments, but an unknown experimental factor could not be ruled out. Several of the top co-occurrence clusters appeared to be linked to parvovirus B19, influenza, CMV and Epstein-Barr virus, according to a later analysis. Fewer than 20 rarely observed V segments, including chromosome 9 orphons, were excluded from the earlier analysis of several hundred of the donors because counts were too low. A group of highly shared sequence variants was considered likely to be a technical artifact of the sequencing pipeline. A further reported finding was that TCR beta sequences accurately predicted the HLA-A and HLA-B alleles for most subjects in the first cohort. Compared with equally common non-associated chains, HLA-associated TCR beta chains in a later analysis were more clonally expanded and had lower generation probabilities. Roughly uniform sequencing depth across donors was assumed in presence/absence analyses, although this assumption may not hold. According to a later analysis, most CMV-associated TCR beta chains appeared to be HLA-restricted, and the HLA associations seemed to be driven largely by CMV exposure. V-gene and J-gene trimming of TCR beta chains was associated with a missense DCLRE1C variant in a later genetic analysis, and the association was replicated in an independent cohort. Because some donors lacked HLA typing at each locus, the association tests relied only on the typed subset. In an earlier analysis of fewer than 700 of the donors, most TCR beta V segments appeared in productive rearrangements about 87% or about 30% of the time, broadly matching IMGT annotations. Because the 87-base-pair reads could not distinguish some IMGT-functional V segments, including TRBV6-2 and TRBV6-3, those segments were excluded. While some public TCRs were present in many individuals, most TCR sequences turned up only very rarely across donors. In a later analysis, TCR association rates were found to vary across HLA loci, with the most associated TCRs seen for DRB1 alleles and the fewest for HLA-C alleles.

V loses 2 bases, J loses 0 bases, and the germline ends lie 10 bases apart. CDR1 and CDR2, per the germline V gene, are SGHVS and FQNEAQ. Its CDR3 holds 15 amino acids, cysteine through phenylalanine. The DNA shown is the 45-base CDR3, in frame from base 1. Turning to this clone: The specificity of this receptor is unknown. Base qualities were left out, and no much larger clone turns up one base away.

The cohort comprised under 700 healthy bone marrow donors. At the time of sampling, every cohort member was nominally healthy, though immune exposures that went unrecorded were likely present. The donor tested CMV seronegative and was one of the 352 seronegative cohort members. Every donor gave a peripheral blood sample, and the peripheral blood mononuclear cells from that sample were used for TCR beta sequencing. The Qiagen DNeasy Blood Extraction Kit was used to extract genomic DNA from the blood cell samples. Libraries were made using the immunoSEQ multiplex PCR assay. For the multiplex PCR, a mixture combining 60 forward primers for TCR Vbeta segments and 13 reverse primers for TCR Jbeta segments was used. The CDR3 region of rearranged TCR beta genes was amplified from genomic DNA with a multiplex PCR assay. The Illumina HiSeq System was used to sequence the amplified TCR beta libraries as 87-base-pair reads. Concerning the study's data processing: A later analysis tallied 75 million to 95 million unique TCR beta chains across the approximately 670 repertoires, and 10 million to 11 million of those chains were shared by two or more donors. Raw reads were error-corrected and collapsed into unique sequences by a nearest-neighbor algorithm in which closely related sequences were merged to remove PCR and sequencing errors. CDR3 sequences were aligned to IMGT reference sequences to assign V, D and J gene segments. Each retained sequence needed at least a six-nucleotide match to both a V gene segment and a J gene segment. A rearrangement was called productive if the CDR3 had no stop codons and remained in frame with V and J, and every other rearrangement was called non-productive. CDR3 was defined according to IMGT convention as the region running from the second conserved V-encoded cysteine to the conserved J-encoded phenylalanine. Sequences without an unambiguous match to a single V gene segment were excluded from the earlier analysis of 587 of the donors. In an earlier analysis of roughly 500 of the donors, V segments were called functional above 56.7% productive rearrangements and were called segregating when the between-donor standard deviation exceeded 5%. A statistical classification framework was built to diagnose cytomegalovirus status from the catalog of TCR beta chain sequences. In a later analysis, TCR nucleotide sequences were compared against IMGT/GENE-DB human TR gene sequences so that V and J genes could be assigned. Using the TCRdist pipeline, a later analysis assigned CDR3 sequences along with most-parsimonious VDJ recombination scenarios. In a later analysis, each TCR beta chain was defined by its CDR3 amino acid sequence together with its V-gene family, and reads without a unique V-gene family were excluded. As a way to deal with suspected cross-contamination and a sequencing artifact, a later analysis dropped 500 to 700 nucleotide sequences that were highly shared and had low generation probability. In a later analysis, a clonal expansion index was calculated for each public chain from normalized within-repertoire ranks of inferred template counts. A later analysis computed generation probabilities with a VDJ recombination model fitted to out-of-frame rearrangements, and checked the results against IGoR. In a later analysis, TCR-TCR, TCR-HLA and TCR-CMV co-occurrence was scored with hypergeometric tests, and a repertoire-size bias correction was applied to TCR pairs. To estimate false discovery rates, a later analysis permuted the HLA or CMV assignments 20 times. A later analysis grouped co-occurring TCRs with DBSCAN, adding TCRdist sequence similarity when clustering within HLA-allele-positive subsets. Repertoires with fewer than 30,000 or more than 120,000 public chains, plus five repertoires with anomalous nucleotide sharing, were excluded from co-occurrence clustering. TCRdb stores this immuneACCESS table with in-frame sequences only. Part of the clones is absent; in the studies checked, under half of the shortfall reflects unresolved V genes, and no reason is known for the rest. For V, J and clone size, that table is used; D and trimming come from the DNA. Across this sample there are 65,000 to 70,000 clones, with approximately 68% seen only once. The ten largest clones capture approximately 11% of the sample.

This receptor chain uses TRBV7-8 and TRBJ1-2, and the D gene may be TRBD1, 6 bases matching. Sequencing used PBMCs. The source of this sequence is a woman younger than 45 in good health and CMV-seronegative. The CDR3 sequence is CASSLTGQTNYGYTF. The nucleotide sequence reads TGTGCCAGCAGCTTAACGGGACAAACTAACTATGGCTACACCTTC.